This is a list of T cell receptor beta chains from one sample in a study of cytomegalovirus exposure and HLA in healthy donors. TCRdb's copy holds only in-frame clones and misses some; the assay was immunoSEQ multiplex PCR. The sample lists roughly 130,000 clones; just under 90% were seen once. Sequenced material: PBMCs. The receptor set was obtained from a man in his thirties or forties in good health and CMV-seronegative. Both conserved end residues are part of each CDR3. The D gene is left open where the match is weak. Rows give clone size only sometimes, using once, few, many, or a class for an expanded clone.

V: TRBV19
D: NA
size: NA
J: TRBJ1-2
DNA: TGTGCCAGTAGTATAGTAGGGCAGGGAATCTATGGCTACACCTTC
CDR3: CASSIVGQGIYGYTF

V: TRBV7-6
D: NA
size: NA
J: TRBJ1-1
DNA: TGTGCCAGCAGCGCAGGTACGAAGAACACTGAAGCTTTCTTT
CDR3: CASSAGTKNTEAFF

V: TRBV6-5
D: NA
size: NA
J: TRBJ1-2
DNA: TGTGCCAGCAGTCGGACGGAGGCTAACTATGGCTACACCTTC
CDR3: CASSRTEANYGYTF

V: TRBV5-4
D: TRBD1
size: NA
J: TRBJ2-5
DNA: TGTGCCACCGAGGACAGGGACCCGGAGACCCAGTACTTC
CDR3: CATEDRDPETQYF

V: TRBV5-5
D: TRBD1
size: NA
J: TRBJ1-1
DNA: TGTGCCAGCAGCTCGAAACAGGGGTACACTGAAGCTTTCTTT
CDR3: CASSSKQGYTEAFF

V: TRBV19
D: TRBD2
size: NA
J: TRBJ2-1
DNA: TGTGCCAGTAGTATGGGTAGCGGGGCTTCCTCTTACAATGAGCAGTTCTTC
CDR3: CASSMGSGASSYNEQFF

V: TRBV7-6
D: TRBD2
size: NA
J: TRBJ2-3
DNA: TGTGCCAGCAGCCGGATAGCGGGGAGCACAGATACGCAGTATTTT
CDR3: CASSRIAGSTDTQYF

V: TRBV28
D: NA
size: NA
J: TRBJ2-2
DNA: TGTGCCAGCAAGGGGAGGTTGAACGGGGAGCTGTTTTTT
CDR3: CASKGRLNGELFF

V: TRBV18
D: NA
size: NA
J: TRBJ1-1
DNA: TGTGCCAGCTCACCAAACAAACCCCAGGTCTTGAACACTGAAGCTTTCTTT
CDR3: CASSPNKPQVLNTEAFF

V: TRBV7-2
D: NA
size: NA
J: TRBJ1-6
DNA: TGTGCCAGCAGCTTGGGACATTATAATTCACCCCTCCACTTT
CDR3: CASSLGHYNSPLHF

V: TRBV6-5
D: NA
size: NA
J: TRBJ2-7
DNA: TGTGCCAGCAGCAGAACAGTCTATTCCTACGAGCAGTACTTC
CDR3: CASSRTVYSYEQYF

V: TRBV18
D: NA
size: NA
J: TRBJ1-5
DNA: TGTGCCAGCTCACCAGGGACAAGCTTGAACAATCAGCCCCAGCATTTT
CDR3: CASSPGTSLNNQPQHF

V: TRBV6-6
D: NA
size: NA
J: TRBJ1-5
DNA: TGTGCCAGCAGTTACCCGGGGGTAAGGCCCCAGCATTTT
CDR3: CASSYPGVRPQHF

V: TRBV18
D: TRBD1
size: NA
J: TRBJ2-7
DNA: TGTGCCAGCTCACCGCTTTACAGGGGGCGAAACCCCGAGCAGTACTTC
CDR3: CASSPLYRGRNPEQYF

V: TRBV4-1
D: NA
size: NA
J: TRBJ2-3
DNA: TGCGCCAGCAGCCAAGATGGGAGCAGAAGCACAGATACGCAGTATTTT
CDR3: CASSQDGSRSTDTQYF

V: TRBV5-4
D: TRBD1
size: NA
J: TRBJ1-1
DNA: TGTGCCAGCAGCTTCGCAGGGGGCACTGAAGCTTTCTTT
CDR3: CASSFAGGTEAFF

V: TRBV4-1
D: NA
size: NA
J: TRBJ2-7
DNA: TGCGCCAGCAGCCAAAGAGGAGGGATCGACGAGCAGTACTTC
CDR3: CASSQRGGIDEQYF

V: TRBV7-8
D: TRBD2
size: few
J: TRBJ2-1
DNA: TGTGCCAGCAGCTTGGAACTAGCGGGGGGGCCCAATGAGCAGTTCTTC
CDR3: CASSLELAGGPNEQFF

V: TRBV29-1
D: NA
size: NA
J: TRBJ1-2
DNA: TGCAGCGCCTGGACAGAGAACTATGGCTACACCTTC
CDR3: CSAWTENYGYTF

V: TRBV29-1
D: NA
size: NA
J: TRBJ2-7
DNA: TGCAGCGTAGGCGTGGGGGGTTTCTACGAGCAGTACTTC
CDR3: CSVGVGGFYEQYF

V: TRBV5-1
D: NA
size: few
J: TRBJ1-5
DNA: TGCGCCAGCAGCTTGGAAGGCGGGGTCCAGCCCCAGCATTTT
CDR3: CASSLEGGVQPQHF

V: TRBV29-1
D: NA
size: NA
J: TRBJ1-2
DNA: TGCAGCGTTGGACACACGGACTATGGCTACACCTTC
CDR3: CSVGHTDYGYTF

V: TRBV6-1
D: NA
size: once
J: TRBJ1-1
DNA: TGTGCCACGGGAGGATCTGAAGCTTTCTTT
CDR3: CATGGSEAFF

V: TRBV28
D: NA
size: once
J: TRBJ1-6
DNA: TGTGCCAGCATCTCTAACCGGGGGACCAATTCACCCCTCCACTTT
CDR3: CASISNRGTNSPLHF

V: TRBV29-1
D: NA
size: NA
J: TRBJ2-7
DNA: TGCAGCGTTGCGGGCCCCGGGACAACCGAGCAGTACTTC
CDR3: CSVAGPGTTEQYF

V: TRBV5-6
D: TRBD2
size: once
J: TRBJ2-5
DNA: TGTGCCAGCAGCTCACTAGCGGGGGGGTCGGAGACCCAGTACTTC
CDR3: CASSSLAGGSETQYF

V: TRBV19
D: TRBD2
size: NA
J: TRBJ2-3
DNA: TGTGCCAGTAGTAGGACTAGCGGGGGGTTTGTCACAGATACGCAGTATTTT
CDR3: CASSRTSGGFVTDTQYF

V: TRBV7-8
D: TRBD2
size: NA
J: TRBJ2-7
DNA: TGTGCCAGCACCTCCGGGACTAGCGGGGGCCACACCTACGAGCAGTACTTC
CDR3: CASTSGTSGGHTYEQYF

V: TRBV5-1
D: NA
size: NA
J: TRBJ2-5
DNA: TGCGCCAGCAGGGAACCTAGGTCGGAGACCCAGTACTTC
CDR3: CASREPRSETQYF

V: TRBV29-1
D: TRBD1
size: NA
J: TRBJ2-7
DNA: TGCAGCGCAATATACAGGGGCGAGCAGTACTTC
CDR3: CSAIYRGEQYF

V: TRBV4-1
D: TRBD1
size: NA
J: TRBJ2-3
DNA: TGCGCCAGCAGCCGGGGACAGGGGGAGAGGGCAGATACGCAGTATTTT
CDR3: CASSRGQGERADTQYF

V: TRBV6-4
D: TRBD2
size: NA
J: TRBJ2-1
DNA: TGTGCCAGCAGTGACTCGGGCGGGGGGGATGAGCAGTTCTTC
CDR3: CASSDSGGGDEQFF

V: TRBV5-8
D: TRBD2
size: NA
J: TRBJ2-5
DNA: TGTGCCAGCAGCGGGGACTATCAAGAGACCCAGTACTTC
CDR3: CASSGDYQETQYF

V: TRBV7-8
D: TRBD1
size: NA
J: TRBJ1-2
DNA: TGTGCCAGCAGCTTAGGGATCGGGACAGCCCTGGGCTACACCTTC
CDR3: CASSLGIGTALGYTF

V: TRBV5-4
D: NA
size: NA
J: TRBJ1-1
DNA: TGTGCCAGCAGCTTGGAAAGGGGGAACACTGAAGCTTTCTTT
CDR3: CASSLERGNTEAFF

V: TRBV5-4
D: TRBD1
size: once
J: TRBJ1-4
DNA: TGTGCCAGCAGCTTGGTCGGGACAGATGAACTGTTTTTT
CDR3: CASSLVGTDELFF

V: TRBV19
D: NA
size: NA
J: TRBJ2-1
DNA: TGTGCCAGTAACCCCCCGGGGGATGAGCAGTTCTTC
CDR3: CASNPPGDEQFF

V: TRBV29-1
D: NA
size: NA
J: TRBJ2-7
DNA: TGCAGCGTTGTAGGGAGTAACTCCTACGAGCAGTACTTC
CDR3: CSVVGSNSYEQYF

V: TRBV25-1
D: NA
size: NA
J: TRBJ1-4
DNA: TGTGCCAGCAGTTACTCCGATACTAATGAAAAACTGTTTTTT
CDR3: CASSYSDTNEKLFF

V: TRBV18
D: NA
size: NA
J: TRBJ2-5
DNA: TGTGCCAGCTCACCCGGGCAGGGCCGTGAGACCCAGTACTTC
CDR3: CASSPGQGRETQYF

V: TRBV6-5
D: NA
size: NA
J: TRBJ1-2
DNA: TGTGCCAGCAGCCCAACCCGACAGAAGTATGGCTACACCTTC
CDR3: CASSPTRQKYGYTF

V: TRBV27
D: TRBD2
size: NA
J: TRBJ2-3
DNA: TGTGCCAGCAGTTCCCGACTAGCGGAGGGGATGGCAGATACGCAGTATTTT
CDR3: CASSSRLAEGMADTQYF

V: TRBV5-1
D: NA
size: NA
J: TRBJ1-1
DNA: TGCGCCAGCAGCTTCAAGACAGAGAACACTGAAGCTTTCTTT
CDR3: CASSFKTENTEAFF

V: TRBV18
D: NA
size: NA
J: TRBJ1-3
DNA: TGTGCCAGCTCCCTACAGGGCTTCTCTGGAAACACCATATATTTT
CDR3: CASSLQGFSGNTIYF

V: TRBV4-3
D: TRBD1
size: once
J: TRBJ2-7
DNA: TGCGCCAGCAGGAAAAAGGGAAGAGGGGGCCACGAGCAGTACTTC
CDR3: CASRKKGRGGHEQYF

V: TRBV5-1
D: TRBD1
size: NA
J: TRBJ2-2
DNA: TGCGCCAGCAGCGTGACAGGGTACCCCGGGGAGCTGTTTTTT
CDR3: CASSVTGYPGELFF

V: TRBV6-1
D: NA
size: once
J: TRBJ1-2
DNA: TGTGCCAGCAGTGAAGACTATGTCGGCTACACCTTC
CDR3: CASSEDYVGYTF

V: TRBV15
D: NA
size: NA
J: TRBJ1-4
DNA: TGTGCCACCAGGGGGGGACGGTACAATGAAAAACTGTTTTTT
CDR3: CATRGGRYNEKLFF

V: TRBV5-4
D: TRBD2
size: NA
J: TRBJ2-7
DNA: TGTGCCAGCTCTGGCGGGGGGTACGAGCAGTACTTC
CDR3: CASSGGGYEQYF

V: TRBV7-9
D: NA
size: NA
J: TRBJ1-2
DNA: TGTGCCAGCAGAACGCTAGGCTATGGCTACACCTTC
CDR3: CASRTLGYGYTF

V: TRBV11-2
D: TRBD2
size: NA
J: TRBJ2-7
DNA: TGTGCCAGCAGCCTAGCGGGAGCCTCCTACGAGCAGTACTTC
CDR3: CASSLAGASYEQYF

V: TRBV5-1
D: TRBD1
size: NA
J: TRBJ1-1
DNA: TGCGCCAGCGGGACCGGGACAGGGAACACTGAAGCTTTCTTT
CDR3: CASGTGTGNTEAFF

V: TRBV9
D: NA
size: NA
J: TRBJ1-1
DNA: TGTGCCAGCAGCCCAGGAGGAGGTGAAGCTTTCTTT
CDR3: CASSPGGGEAFF